These T cell receptor beta chains were read from a single sample in a study of long-term antiretroviral therapy in people with HIV. Data came from immunoSEQ multiplex PCR; TCRdb stores just in-frame clones and leaves some out. The top ten hold roughly a quarter of the sample, which has 7,000 to 9,000 clones, about 73% seen once. This sample comprised unsorted PBMCs, obtained 0.6 years before starting antiretroviral therapy. These receptors all stem from a man aged 40-50 years with HIV. CDR3s include the opening cysteine and the closing phenylalanine or tryptophan. Fields, in order: D gene, V gene, clone size, J gene, CDR3 DNA, CDR3 protein. The D gene is left open where the match is weak. Clone sizes are given selectively: once, few, many, or a class where the clone is expanded.

D: TRBD2
V: TRBV5-4
size: NA
J: TRBJ2-1
DNA: TGTGCCAGCAGCTTGCGCGGGGGGCTATCCTACAATGAGCAGTTCTTC
CDR3: CASSLRGGLSYNEQFF

D: TRBD2
V: TRBV6-5
size: NA
J: TRBJ2-2
DNA: TGTGCCAGCAGTTTGACTAGCGGTGGGGAGCTGTTTTTT
CDR3: CASSLTSGGELFF

D: TRBD2
V: TRBV13
size: few
J: TRBJ2-1
DNA: TGTGCCAGCAACACAGCGGGGGCCTGGTACAATGAGCAGTTCTTC
CDR3: CASNTAGAWYNEQFF

D: NA
V: TRBV11-1
size: once
J: TRBJ1-1
DNA: TGTGCCAGCAGCTTAACGGACGGTGGGACTGAAGCTTTCTTT
CDR3: CASSLTDGGTEAFF

D: NA
V: TRBV28
size: NA
J: TRBJ2-7
DNA: TGTGCCAGCAGTTTAATAGTAGGCGAGCAGTACTTC
CDR3: CASSLIVGEQYF

D: NA
V: TRBV18
size: few
J: TRBJ1-1
DNA: TGTGCCAGCTCACTAGATCACCTGGGAGAAGCTTTCTTT
CDR3: CASSLDHLGEAFF

D: TRBD1
V: TRBV15
size: once
J: TRBJ2-7
DNA: TGTGCCACCAGCGCCGGGACAGGGTCCTACGAGCAGTACTTC
CDR3: CATSAGTGSYEQYF

D: NA
V: TRBV2
size: NA
J: TRBJ2-7
DNA: TGTGCCAGCCGGGGAGACGGCACCTACGAGCAGTACTTC
CDR3: CASRGDGTYEQYF

D: TRBD2
V: TRBV5-1
size: NA
J: TRBJ2-3
DNA: TGCGCCAGCAGCCGAGGACTAGCGGGGGACCGAGGCACAGATACGCAGTATTTT
CDR3: CASSRGLAGDRGTDTQYF

D: TRBD1
V: TRBV6-1
size: few
J: TRBJ1-5
DNA: TGTGCCACCAAGGGACAGCTCCTCGAGCCCCAGCATTTT
CDR3: CATKGQLLEPQHF

D: NA
V: TRBV30
size: NA
J: TRBJ1-1
DNA: TGTGCCTGGAGTGTATCCAGGGGCTACACTGAAGCTTTCTTT
CDR3: CAWSVSRGYTEAFF

D: NA
V: TRBV21-1
size: NA
J: TRBJ1-5
DNA: TGTGCCAGCAGCCCGACAGGGAACAATCAGCCCCAGCATTTT
CDR3: CASSPTGNNQPQHF

D: TRBD1
V: TRBV2
size: NA
J: TRBJ2-7
DNA: TGTGCCAGCAGTAATGTCGGGACAGCCTACGAGCAGTACTTC
CDR3: CASSNVGTAYEQYF

D: NA
V: TRBV5-1
size: few
J: TRBJ2-3
DNA: TGCGCCAGCAGCTTGGGTCGGTACGACGATACGCAGTATTTT
CDR3: CASSLGRYDDTQYF

D: NA
V: TRBV5-8
size: NA
J: TRBJ1-1
DNA: TGTGCCAGCAGCTTGCAGGGGAACACTGAAGCTTTCTTT
CDR3: CASSLQGNTEAFF

D: NA
V: TRBV5-1
size: NA
J: TRBJ2-2
DNA: TGCGCCAGCAGCTTCACCCAGGGAACCGGGGAGCTGTTTTTT
CDR3: CASSFTQGTGELFF

D: NA
V: TRBV6-1
size: NA
J: TRBJ1-2
DNA: TGTGCCAGCAGTCCGATGTCTTACGCTAACTATGGCTACACCTTC
CDR3: CASSPMSYANYGYTF

D: TRBD2
V: TRBV7-2
size: once
J: TRBJ2-7
DNA: TGTGCCAGCAGCGAGAGCGGGGGGGCCTTTTACGAGCAGTACTTC
CDR3: CASSESGGAFYEQYF

D: NA
V: TRBV6-1
size: NA
J: TRBJ2-3
DNA: TGTGCCAGCAGTGCGGTATCAATGACAGGGAGGGAAACAGATACGCAGTATTTT
CDR3: CASSAVSMTGRETDTQYF

D: TRBD1
V: TRBV10-2
size: NA
J: TRBJ1-5
DNA: TGCGCCAGCAGTAACAGGGGCAACGTAGGGCAGCCCCAGCATTTT
CDR3: CASSNRGNVGQPQHF

D: TRBD1
V: TRBV27
size: few
J: TRBJ2-7
DNA: TGTGCCAGCAGTTTTACAGGGGGAAGCTCCTACGAGCAGTACTTC
CDR3: CASSFTGGSSYEQYF

D: TRBD2
V: TRBV11-2
size: NA
J: TRBJ2-7
DNA: TGTGCCAGCAGCTCCCTTACGGGGGGGCTTTACGAGCAGTACTTC
CDR3: CASSSLTGGLYEQYF

D: TRBD1
V: TRBV30
size: NA
J: TRBJ1-4
DNA: TGTGCCTGGAGTGTTGGGACAGGGGACGAAAAACTGTTTTTT
CDR3: CAWSVGTGDEKLFF

D: NA
V: TRBV6-1
size: once
J: TRBJ1-4
DNA: TGTGCCAGCAGTGAACCGTACGCTGGGGAAAAACTGTTTTTT
CDR3: CASSEPYAGEKLFF

D: NA
V: TRBV4-1
size: NA
J: TRBJ2-3
DNA: TGCGCCAGCAGCCAAGAGCAGACTAGCACAGATACGCAGTATTTT
CDR3: CASSQEQTSTDTQYF

D: NA
V: TRBV18
size: once
J: TRBJ1-5
DNA: TGTGCCAGCTCAGAGGGAGGATCTGGCAATCAGCCCCAGCATTTT
CDR3: CASSEGGSGNQPQHF

D: TRBD2
V: TRBV5-4
size: NA
J: TRBJ2-1
DNA: TGTGCCAGCAGTTCCACTAGCGGTGTGGGAAATGAGCAGTTCTTC
CDR3: CASSSTSGVGNEQFF

D: NA
V: TRBV19
size: NA
J: TRBJ1-2
DNA: TGTGCCAGTAGTAGAGACGGGACTACTAACTATGGCTACACCTTC
CDR3: CASSRDGTTNYGYTF

D: NA
V: TRBV19
size: NA
J: TRBJ1-1
DNA: TGTGCCAGTAGTATAGACGGTATGAACACTGAAGCTTTCTTT
CDR3: CASSIDGMNTEAFF

D: TRBD1
V: TRBV5-6
size: NA
J: TRBJ1-1
DNA: TGTGCCAGCAGCTTCCGGGACAGGGTTGGCACTGAAGCTTTCTTT
CDR3: CASSFRDRVGTEAFF

D: NA
V: TRBV19
size: NA
J: TRBJ1-3
DNA: TGTGCCAGTAGTGCAACCCCGGACGGAGCTCCAAACACCATATATTTT
CDR3: CASSATPDGAPNTIYF

D: NA
V: TRBV29-1
size: once
J: TRBJ2-2
DNA: TGCAGCGTTGGACTAAACACCGGGGAGCTGTTTTTT
CDR3: CSVGLNTGELFF

D: NA
V: TRBV6-5
size: NA
J: TRBJ1-4
DNA: TGTGCCAGCAGTTCTGGAAGGGGAGGAGAAAAACTGTTTTTT
CDR3: CASSSGRGGEKLFF

D: TRBD1
V: TRBV7-3
size: NA
J: TRBJ2-2
DNA: TGTGCCAGCAGACCAGGGGGCAGCACCGGGGAGCTGTTTTTT
CDR3: CASRPGGSTGELFF

D: NA
V: TRBV27
size: NA
J: TRBJ1-1
DNA: TGTGCCAGCAGTTTATCTGGGGGCTACACTGAAGCTTTCTTT
CDR3: CASSLSGGYTEAFF

D: NA
V: TRBV4-2
size: once
J: TRBJ2-3
DNA: TGTGCCAGCAGCCACAGTGACACAGATACGCAGTATTTT
CDR3: CASSHSDTDTQYF

D: TRBD1
V: TRBV27
size: NA
J: TRBJ2-1
DNA: TGTGCCAGCTGGACAGGGAACAGCAATGAGCAGTTCTTC
CDR3: CASWTGNSNEQFF

D: NA
V: TRBV28
size: NA
J: TRBJ2-7
DNA: TGTGCCAGCAGCCTTGACGAAGGGCACGAGCAGTACTTC
CDR3: CASSLDEGHEQYF

D: NA
V: TRBV6-5
size: NA
J: TRBJ2-1
DNA: TGTGCCAGCAGTTACACTAAGGGTGAGCAGTTCTTC
CDR3: CASSYTKGEQFF

D: NA
V: TRBV29-1
size: NA
J: TRBJ1-2
DNA: TGCAGCGTTTCAGGGACAACTTACGAAGGGTATGGCTACACCTTC
CDR3: CSVSGTTYEGYGYTF

D: NA
V: TRBV5-4
size: NA
J: TRBJ2-7
DNA: TGTGCCAGCAGCTTCCGTGGAGGTGGGGGGTACGAGCAGTACTTC
CDR3: CASSFRGGGGYEQYF

D: TRBD1
V: TRBV5-1
size: NA
J: TRBJ1-5
DNA: TGCGCCAGCAGCACCGGGGACAGGGAAAATCAGCCCCAGCATTTT
CDR3: CASSTGDRENQPQHF

D: TRBD1
V: TRBV29-1
size: NA
J: TRBJ2-4
DNA: TGCAGCGTTGAACGCCCCGTAACAGGGGGGCAAAACATTCAGTACTTC
CDR3: CSVERPVTGGQNIQYF

D: TRBD2
V: TRBV9
size: once
J: TRBJ2-1
DNA: TGTGCCAGCAGCTATGGACTAGCGGCACTGTACAATGAGCAGTTCTTC
CDR3: CASSYGLAALYNEQFF

D: NA
V: TRBV27
size: medium-sized
J: TRBJ2-7
DNA: TGTGCCAGCAGTTTCGGTTCGGACGACGAGCAGTACTTC
CDR3: CASSFGSDDEQYF

D: NA
V: TRBV7-9
size: once
J: TRBJ1-2
DNA: TGTGCCAGCACCCTGGGGGGTTCCCGAGCTAACTATGGCTACACCTTC
CDR3: CASTLGGSRANYGYTF

D: TRBD2
V: TRBV5-1
size: NA
J: TRBJ2-1
DNA: TGCGCCAGCAGCTTGGAGACTAGCGGGGGGGCGGGTGAGCAGTTCTTC
CDR3: CASSLETSGGAGEQFF

D: NA
V: TRBV11-3
size: NA
J: TRBJ1-2
DNA: TGTGCCAGCAGCGTCAATCAGGGTATCGGTGGCTACACCTTC
CDR3: CASSVNQGIGGYTF

D: TRBD2
V: TRBV27
size: NA
J: TRBJ2-3
DNA: TGTGCCAGCAGTTTATCATGGCAGCGGGGGCCTAGCACAGATACGCAGTATTTT
CDR3: CASSLSWQRGPSTDTQYF

D: NA
V: TRBV5-1
size: NA
J: TRBJ2-3
DNA: TGCGCCAGCAGCTTGGCCGGGGGCGGAATGGACACAGATACGCAGTATTTT
CDR3: CASSLAGGGMDTDTQYF

D: NA
V: TRBV7-9
size: NA
J: TRBJ1-3
DNA: TGTGCCAGCAGCTTAGGAGGGGCGGGAAACACCATATATTTT
CDR3: CASSLGGAGNTIYF

D: NA
V: TRBV6-1
size: NA
J: TRBJ1-4
DNA: TGTGCCAGCTCCCTCCGACAGAGCCCAAATGAAAAACTGTTTTTT
CDR3: CASSLRQSPNEKLFF

D: NA
V: TRBV7-9
size: NA
J: TRBJ1-2
DNA: TGTGCCAGCAGCCCCATTTCAACCGGGGGCTACACCTTC
CDR3: CASSPISTGGYTF